The 21 T cell receptor beta chains below come from one sample, sequenced in a study of cytomegalovirus exposure and HLA in healthy donors. 60 Vbeta and 13 Jbeta primers were used in PCR. Here immunoSEQ multiplex PCR was the method, and the copy in TCRdb shows in-frame clones only, minus some. Among about 92,000 clones listed, 60% to 85% were seen once. Sequenced sample: PBMCs. The receptors were sampled from a man aged 45-65 years in good health and CMV-seropositive.

This chain uses TRBV5-6 with TRBJ1-2; no clear D gene. Germline CDR1 is SGHDT and CDR2 is YYEEEE. Trimming stripped 3 bases from V and 12 bases from J, with 24 bases between. CDR3 length: 15 residues. DNA of the CDR3: TGTGCCAGCAGCTCGGAGGGCTTTTTCCCAAGGATTCACACCTTC. It codes for CASSSEGFFPRIHTF. Looking up the rest from reference TRBV5-6 and TRBJ1-2 gives the full variable domain: DAGVTQSPTHLIKTRGQQVTLRCSPKSGHDTVSWYQQALGQGPQFIFQYYEEEERQRGNFPDRFSGHQFPNYSSELNVNALLLGDSALYLCASSSEGFFPRIHTFGSGTRLTVV.

The rearrangement joins TRBV7-8 to TRBJ2-7; D not certain. With 8 bases removed from V and 1 base from J, the gap between germline ends came to 15 bases. Germline assignment: CDR1 SGHVS and CDR2 FQNEAQ. The CDR3 spans 14 residues. Here the CDR3 DNA reads TGTGCCAGCCTTCGGTCCGAGGATTCCTACGAGCAGTACTTC. This translates into CASLRSEDSYEQYF.

This rearrangement joins TRBV6-6 to TRBJ2-7, with 7 bases fitting TRBD2. Germline V lookup: CDR1 MNHNY, CDR2 SVGAGI (reference sequence). The CDR3 totals 13 residues. J was trimmed by 2 bases and V by 2 bases; bases with no gene match: 0. The CDR3 region has the DNA TGTGCCAGCAGTTACCTAGCGGCCTACGAGCAGTACTTC. Its protein product is CASSYLAAYEQYF.

The rearrangement uses TRBV10-3 and TRBJ1-2, with D unclear. V was clipped by 6 bases and J by 0 bases, with 11 bases between them. Per germline, CDR1 ENHRY and CDR2 SYGVKD. The CDR3 is 14 amino acids. CDR3 coding DNA: TGTGCCATCAGATATCCGGGATCTAACTATGGCTACACCTTC. Translation gives CAIRYPGSNYGYTF.

This clone appeared a few times. CDR3 DNA sequence: TGTGCCAGCGGGCTAACGGGAGGGGTAACTGAAGCTTTCTTT. Amino acid sequence: CASGLTGGVTEAFF. This sequence joins TRBV2 and TRBJ1-1, with D possibly matching TRBD1 (5 bases). This CDR3 is 14 amino acids long. Germline loops: CDR1 SNHLY, CDR2 FYNNEI. The V and J ends lost 8 bases and 5 bases respectively, with 18 bases between them.

The V gene is TRBV9, the J gene TRBJ1-1; D not resolved. Germline V gene sequence: CDR1 SGDLS, CDR2 YYNGEE. V shed 4 bases and J shed 1 base, with 14 bases lying between them. The length of the CDR3 is 15 residues. The CDR3 here is CASSLGLLGNTEAFF. For the CDR3, the DNA is TGTGCCAGCAGCCTGGGCCTCCTCGGGAACACTGAAGCTTTCTTT.

Comments on this clone: The same CDR3 arises from other DNA sequences in this sample as well. This chain links TRBV5-1 with TRBJ2-5, with D possibly matching TRBD1 (5 bases). Germline CDR1 reads SGHRS; CDR2 reads YFSETQ. The CDR3 runs 16 residues. Between the trimmed V and J ends, which lost 0 bases and 2 bases, there was a span of 14 bases. The CDR3 nucleotides read TGCGCCAGCAGCTTGGCTGGGGCAGGATCTCAAGAGACCCAGTACTTC. Residues: CASSLAGAGSQETQYF.

J is TRBJ1-2 and V is TRBV6-4; TRBD1 aligns across 9 bases. The CDR3 is 14 amino acids. V was clipped by 4 bases and J by 8 bases; unmatched bases: 8. Germline CDR1 reads MRHNA; CDR2 reads SNTAGT. The CDR3 DNA reads as TGTGCCAGCAGTGTCGCCGGGACAGGGCACGGCTACACCTTC. As protein: CASSVAGTGHGYTF.

This clone was recorded a few times. This chain uses TRBV4-2 with TRBJ1-5, with D maybe TRBD1 (5 bases). V lost 5 bases and J lost 3, with 8 bases in between. CDR3 size: 13 residues. Germline CDR1 and CDR2: LGHNA and YNFKEQ. The CDR3 DNA sequence: TGTGCCAGCAGCGGGGCCATCAATCAGCCCCAGCATTTT. This translates into CASSGAINQPQHF.

The rearrangement joins TRBV15 to TRBJ2-5; 7 nucleotides align to TRBD2. Matching the DNA end better, TRBJ2-7 makes the J call doubtful. This CDR3 region has 14 residues. Per germline, CDR1 LNHNV and CDR2 YYDKDF (reference sequence). The CDR3 DNA reads as TGTGCCACCAGCAGAGAGGGAGGGCAGTACGAGCAGTACTTC. Amino acids: CATSREGGQYEQYF.

The chain recombines TRBV7-9 with TRBJ2-5, with D uncertain. Trimming removed 3 bases at V and 5 bases at J, with 4 bases between. CDR3 size: 11 residues. Germline CDR1 reads SEHNR; CDR2 reads FQNEAQ (reference sequence). The CDR3 region has the DNA TGTGCCAGCAGCTTCCTTGAGACCCAGTACTTC. Protein product: CASSFLETQYF.

This clone appeared once. V usage is TRBV6-1 and J usage is TRBJ2-1; TRBD2 might be the D (5 bases). The CDR3 runs to 16 residues. The ends were cut back, 2 bases at V and 12 bases at J, with 23 bases in the middle. CDR1 MNHNS and CDR2 SASEGT come from the germline V gene. The CDR3 loop reads CASSERENSEIFRQFF. In nucleotides, the CDR3 is TGTGCCAGCAGTGAAAGGGAAAATAGCGAGATATTTCGGCAGTTCTTC.

This clone was seen a few times. The chain carries TRBV5-1 and TRBJ2-6; 9 bases align to TRBD1. CDR1 SGHRS and CDR2 YFSETQ come from the germline V gene. Unmatched junction bases numbered 11, after V lost 7 bases and J lost 0 bases. The CDR3 sequence is 18 residues long. CDR3 amino acids: CASEATGGIGSGANVLTF. As DNA, the CDR3 is TGCGCCAGCGAAGCGACAGGGGGAATTGGCTCTGGGGCCAACGTCCTGACTTTC.

The chain carries TRBV6-1 and TRBJ2-7; a weak D match, TRBD1 (5 bases). The V end lost 2 bases, the J end lost 1 base, and 9 bases lay between the germline ends. The CDR3 length is 14 residues. Per the germline V gene, CDR1 is MNHNS and CDR2 is SASEGT. CDR3 DNA: TGTGCCAGCAGTGAATCACAGGCTTCCTACGAGCAGTACTTC. Translation: CASSESQASYEQYF.

In its sample, this clone was seen a few times. The chain uses TRBV19 and TRBJ1-3; the D is unclear. V lost 1 base and J lost 4, with 5 bases in between. Per the germline V gene, CDR1 is LNHDA and CDR2 is SQIVND (reference sequence). This CDR3 has 13 residues. In DNA, the CDR3 is TGTGCCAGTAGTATAGTATCCGGAAACACCATATATTTT. It specifies CASSIVSGNTIYF.

The chain is built from TRBV15 and TRBJ1-3; D is undetermined. The CDR3 is made up of 15 amino acids. The V and J ends lost 0 bases and 0 bases respectively, with 6 bases between them. Per the germline V gene, CDR1 is LNHNV and CDR2 is YYDKDF (reference sequence). The CDR3 region is CATSREASSGNTIYF. DNA of the CDR3: TGTGCCACCAGCAGAGAGGCCAGCTCTGGAAACACCATATATTTT.

This clone was seen a single time. The genes are TRBV7-2 and TRBJ2-5, with a possible D match to TRBD2 (6 bases). The CDR3 has 15 amino acids. The germline V gene has CDR1 SGHTA and CDR2 FQGNSA. The V end was cut by 3 bases, the J end by 2 bases, with 13 bases between. CDR3 nucleotides: TGTGCCAGCAGCTTGCGAGCGGGCACACAAGAGACCCAGTACTTC. This gives the protein CASSLRAGTQETQYF. The entire variable domain, with the rest obtained from reference TRBV7-2 and TRBJ2-5, is as follows: GAGVSQSPSNKVTEKGKDVELRCDPISGHTALYWYRQSLGQGLEFLIYFQGNSAPDKSGLPSDRFSAERTGGSVSTLTIQRTQQEDSAVYLCASSLRAGTQETQYFGPGTRLLVL.

The V gene is TRBV5-1, the J gene TRBJ2-1; D is possibly TRBD1 (5 bases). From germline, CDR1 is SGHRS and CDR2 YFSETQ. The length of the CDR3 is 14 residues. V lost 9 bases and J 5 bases, leaving 18 bases between the germline ends. The CDR3 region is CAIPLRQGNNEQFF. The CDR3 DNA follows: TGCGCCATCCCGCTGCGCCAGGGTAACAATGAGCAGTTCTTC.

This chain links TRBV30 with TRBJ2-3; the match to TRBD2 covers 7 bases. CDR1 is GTSNPN and CDR2 is SVGIG in the germline V gene (reference sequence). This CDR3 is built from 14 residues. V trimming: 5 bases; J trimming: 3 bases; junction bases outside the gene matches: 8. The CDR3, as DNA: TGTGCCTGGGCCACCTGGGGGGGGACAGATACGCAGTATTTT. Encoded protein: CAWATWGGTDTQYF.

The chain combines TRBV7-6 with TRBJ2-1, with 9 bases aligning to TRBD2. Trimming took 4 bases from V and 5 from J; bases not matched to a gene: 9. Germline values: CDR1 SGHVS, CDR2 FNYEAQ. The CDR3 length is 16 residues. The CDR3 here is CASSSDSGGLDNEQFF. The CDR3 DNA is TGTGCCAGCAGCTCCGATAGCGGGGGCCTCGACAATGAGCAGTTCTTC. Based on the CDR3 plus reference TRBV7-6 and TRBJ2-1, the full variable domain is GAGVSQSPRYKVTKRGQDVALRCDPISGHVSLYWYRQALGQGPEFLTYFNYEAQQDKSGLPNDRFSAERPEGSISTLTIQRTEQRDSAMYRCASSSDSGGLDNEQFFGPGTRLTVL.

V and J are TRBV15 and TRBJ1-2; 12 bases line up with TRBD1. Germline V gene data show CDR1 as LNHNV and CDR2 as YYDKDF (reference sequence). J was trimmed by 7 bases and V by 0 bases; bases with no gene match: 9. The CDR3 extends over 17 amino acids. The CDR3 coding sequence is TGTGCCACCAGCAGAGATTTTCTGGGACAGGGGGCTGGTGGCTACACCTTC. Amino acid sequence: CATSRDFLGQGAGGYTF.